This T cell receptor (beta chain) is from a study of cytomegalovirus exposure and HLA in healthy donors. Study observations and caveats: In a later analysis, approximately 15,000 TCR beta sequences were associated with HLA alleles at 0.05 false discovery rate.

It was with 60 Vbeta and 13 Jbeta primers that the PCR ran. The method was immunoSEQ multiplex PCR; TCRdb's version includes in-frame clones alone and lacks a portion of them. The sample has some 190,000 clones, roughly 80% seen once. As concerns this clone: Its antigen is currently unknown.

Germline V gives CDR1 SGHRS, CDR2 YFSETQ. The length of the CDR3 is 16 residues. V was cut by 4 bases and J by 6 bases, with 20 bases left in between. The source of this sequence is a young woman in good health and CMV-seronegative. The V and J genes are TRBV5-1 and TRBJ2-1; D might be TRBD1 (6 bases). The sequenced material came from PBMCs. In nucleotides, the CDR3 is TGCGCCAGCAGCACAGAGAAACTCAGGGGTAGCAATGAGCAGTTCTTC. Translated: CASSTEKLRGSNEQFF.